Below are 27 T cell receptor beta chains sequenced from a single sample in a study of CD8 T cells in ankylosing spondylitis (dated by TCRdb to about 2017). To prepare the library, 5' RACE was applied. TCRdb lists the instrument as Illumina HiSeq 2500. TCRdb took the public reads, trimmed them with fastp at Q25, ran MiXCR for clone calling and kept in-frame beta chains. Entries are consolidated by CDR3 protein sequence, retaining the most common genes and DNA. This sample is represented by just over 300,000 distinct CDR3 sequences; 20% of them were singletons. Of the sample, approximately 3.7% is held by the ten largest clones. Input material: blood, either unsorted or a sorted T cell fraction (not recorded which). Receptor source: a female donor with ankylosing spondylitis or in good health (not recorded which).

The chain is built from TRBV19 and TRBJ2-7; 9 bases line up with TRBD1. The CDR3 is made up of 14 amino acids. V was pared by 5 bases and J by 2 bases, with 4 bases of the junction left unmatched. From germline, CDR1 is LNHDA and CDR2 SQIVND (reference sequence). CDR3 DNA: TGTGCCAGTAGTGGACAGGGGTGGGCCTACGAGCAGTACTTC. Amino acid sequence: CASSGQGWAYEQYF.

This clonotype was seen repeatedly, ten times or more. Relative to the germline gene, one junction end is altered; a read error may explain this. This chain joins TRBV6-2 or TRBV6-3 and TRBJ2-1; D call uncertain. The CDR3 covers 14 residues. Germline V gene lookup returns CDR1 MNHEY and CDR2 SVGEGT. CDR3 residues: CASSSPRSDNEQFF. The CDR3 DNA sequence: TGTGCCAGCAGTTCCCCCCGCTCCGACAATGAGCAGTTCTTC.

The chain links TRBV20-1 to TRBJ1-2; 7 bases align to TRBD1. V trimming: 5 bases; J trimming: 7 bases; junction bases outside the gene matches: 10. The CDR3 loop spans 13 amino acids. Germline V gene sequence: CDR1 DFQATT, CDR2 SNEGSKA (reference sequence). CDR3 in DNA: TGCAGTGCTGTTACAGGGGACAAGAGTGGCTACACCTTC. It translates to CSAVTGDKSGYTF.

The CDR3 loop reads CASSLGPGREQYF. Written as DNA, the CDR3 is TGTGCCAGCAGCTTAGGACCAGGAAGGGAGCAGTACTTC. The chain recombines TRBV7-2 with TRBJ2-7; no firm D call. In germline, CDR1 is SGHTA, CDR2 FQGNSA. V gave up 1 base and J gave up 7 bases, with 11 bases separating them. The CDR3 totals 13 residues.

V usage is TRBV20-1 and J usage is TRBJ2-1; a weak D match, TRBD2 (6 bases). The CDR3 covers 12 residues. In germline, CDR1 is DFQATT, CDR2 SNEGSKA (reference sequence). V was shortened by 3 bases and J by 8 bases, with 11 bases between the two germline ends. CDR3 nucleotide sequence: TGCAGTGCTAGGGGAGGCTGGGATGAGCAGTTCTTC. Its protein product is CSARGGWDEQFF.

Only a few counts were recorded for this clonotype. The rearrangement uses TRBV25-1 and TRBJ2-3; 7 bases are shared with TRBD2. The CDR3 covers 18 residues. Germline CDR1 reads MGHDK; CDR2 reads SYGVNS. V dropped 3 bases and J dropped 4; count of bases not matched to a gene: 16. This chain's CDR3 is CASSEDYPRLAGADTQYF. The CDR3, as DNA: TGTGCCAGCAGTGAGGATTACCCCCGACTAGCTGGTGCAGATACGCAGTATTTT.

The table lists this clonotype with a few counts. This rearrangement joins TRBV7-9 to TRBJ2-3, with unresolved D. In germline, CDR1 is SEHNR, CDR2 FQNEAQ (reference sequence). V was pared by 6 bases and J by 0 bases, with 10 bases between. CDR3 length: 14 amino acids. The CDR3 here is CASRMSYSTDTQYF. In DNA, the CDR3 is TGTGCCAGCAGAATGTCGTATAGCACAGATACGCAGTATTTT.

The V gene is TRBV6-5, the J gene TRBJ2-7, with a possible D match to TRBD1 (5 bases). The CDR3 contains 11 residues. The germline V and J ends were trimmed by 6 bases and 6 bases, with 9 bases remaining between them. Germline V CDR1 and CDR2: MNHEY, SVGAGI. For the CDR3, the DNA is TGTGCCAGCAGGGGGCCTATCGAGCAGTACTTC. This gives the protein CASRGPIEQYF.

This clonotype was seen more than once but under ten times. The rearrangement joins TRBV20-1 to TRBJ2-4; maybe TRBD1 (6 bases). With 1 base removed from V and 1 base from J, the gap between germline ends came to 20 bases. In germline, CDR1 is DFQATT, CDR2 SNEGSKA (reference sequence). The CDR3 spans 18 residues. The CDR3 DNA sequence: TGCAGTGCTAGAGCGCTATACGGGGAAAGGGGGGCCAAAAACATTCAGTACTTC. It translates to CSARALYGERGAKNIQYF.

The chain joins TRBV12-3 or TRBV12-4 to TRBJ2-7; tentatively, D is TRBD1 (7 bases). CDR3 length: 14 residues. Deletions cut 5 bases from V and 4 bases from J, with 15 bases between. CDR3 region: CASSPPGGHYEQYF. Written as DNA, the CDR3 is TGTGCCAGCAGTCCCCCAGGGGGGCATTACGAGCAGTACTTC.

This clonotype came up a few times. In DNA form, the CDR3 reads TGTGCCAGCAGTTGGACAGCCACAGATACGCAGTATTTT. Its translation: CASSWTATDTQYF. The rearrangement uses TRBV2 and TRBJ2-3; possibly TRBD1 for D (6 bases). The length of the CDR3 is 13 residues. Germline V gene sequence: CDR1 SNHLY, CDR2 FYNNEI. The germline V and J ends were trimmed by 5 bases and 2 bases, with 8 bases remaining between them.

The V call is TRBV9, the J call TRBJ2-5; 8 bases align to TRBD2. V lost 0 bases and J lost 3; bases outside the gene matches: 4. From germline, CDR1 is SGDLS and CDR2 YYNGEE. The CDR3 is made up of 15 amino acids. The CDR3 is CASSVVGLEKETQYF. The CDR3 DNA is TGTGCCAGCAGCGTAGTGGGACTAGAAAAAGAGACCCAGTACTTC.

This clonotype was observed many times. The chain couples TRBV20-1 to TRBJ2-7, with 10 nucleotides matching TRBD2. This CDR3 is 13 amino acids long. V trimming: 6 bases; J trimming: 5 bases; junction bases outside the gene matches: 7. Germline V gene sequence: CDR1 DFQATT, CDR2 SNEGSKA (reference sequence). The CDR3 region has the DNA TGCAGTGCCCGGACTAGCGGACGCCACGAGCAGTACTTC. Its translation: CSARTSGRHEQYF.

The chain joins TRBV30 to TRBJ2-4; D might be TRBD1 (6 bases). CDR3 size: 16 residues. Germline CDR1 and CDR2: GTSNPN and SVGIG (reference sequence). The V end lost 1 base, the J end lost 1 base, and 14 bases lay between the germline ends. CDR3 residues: CAWSEGSQGAKNIQYF. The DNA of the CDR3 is TGTGCCTGGAGTGAAGGCTCCCAGGGGGCCAAAAACATTCAGTACTTC.

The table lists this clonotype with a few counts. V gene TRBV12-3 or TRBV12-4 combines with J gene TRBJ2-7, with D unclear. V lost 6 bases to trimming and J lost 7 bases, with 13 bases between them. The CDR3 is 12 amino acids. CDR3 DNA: TGTGCCAGCAGAAAATCCCTTATAGAGCAGTACTTC. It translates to CASRKSLIEQYF.

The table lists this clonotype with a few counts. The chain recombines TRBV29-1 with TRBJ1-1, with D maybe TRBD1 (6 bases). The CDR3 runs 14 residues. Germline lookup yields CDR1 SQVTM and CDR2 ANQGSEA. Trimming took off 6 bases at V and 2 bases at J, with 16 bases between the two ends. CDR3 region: CSVTNRAGNTEAFF. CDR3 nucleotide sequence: TGCAGCGTAACAAACAGGGCGGGAAACACTGAAGCTTTCTTT.

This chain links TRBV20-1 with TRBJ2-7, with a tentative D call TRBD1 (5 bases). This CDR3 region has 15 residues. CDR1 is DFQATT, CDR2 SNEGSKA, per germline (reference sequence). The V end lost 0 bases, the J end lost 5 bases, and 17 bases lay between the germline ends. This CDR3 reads CSARDRSGNLNEQYF. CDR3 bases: TGCAGTGCTAGAGATAGATCAGGGAATCTCAACGAGCAGTACTTC.

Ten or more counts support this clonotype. The CDR3 protein is CASSQVRGGELFF. As DNA, the CDR3 is TGTGCCAGCAGCCAAGTTCGGGGCGGGGAGCTGTTTTTT. The chain links TRBV4-2 to TRBJ2-2, with a possible D match to TRBD2 (5 bases). Germline loops: CDR1 LGHNA, CDR2 YNFKEQ. The V end was cut by 1 base, the J end by 7 bases, with 7 bases between. The CDR3 has 13 residues.

This chain's CDR3 is CASSPGTARSELFF. DNA of the CDR3: TGTGCCAGCAGTCCCGGGACGGCAAGATCGGAACTGTTTTTT. This rearrangement joins TRBV2 to TRBJ1-4; a weak D match, TRBD1 (5 bases). This CDR3 is 14 amino acids long. V was shortened by 5 bases and J by 12 bases, with 19 bases between the two germline ends. CDR1 is SNHLY and CDR2 is FYNNEI in the germline V gene.

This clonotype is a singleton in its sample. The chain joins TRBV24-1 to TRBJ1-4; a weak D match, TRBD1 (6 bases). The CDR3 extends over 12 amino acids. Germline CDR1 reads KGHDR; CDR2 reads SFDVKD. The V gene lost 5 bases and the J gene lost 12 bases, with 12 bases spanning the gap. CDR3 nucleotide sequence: TGTGCCACCAGTGTCCAGGGGAGGGAACTGTTTTTT. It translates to CATSVQGRELFF.

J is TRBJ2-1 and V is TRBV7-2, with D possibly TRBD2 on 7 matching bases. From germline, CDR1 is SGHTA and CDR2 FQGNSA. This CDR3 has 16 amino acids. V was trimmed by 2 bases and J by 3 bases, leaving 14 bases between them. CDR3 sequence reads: CASSLKGGGHYNEQFF. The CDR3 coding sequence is TGTGCCAGCAGCTTAAAGGGCGGGGGACACTACAATGAGCAGTTCTTC.

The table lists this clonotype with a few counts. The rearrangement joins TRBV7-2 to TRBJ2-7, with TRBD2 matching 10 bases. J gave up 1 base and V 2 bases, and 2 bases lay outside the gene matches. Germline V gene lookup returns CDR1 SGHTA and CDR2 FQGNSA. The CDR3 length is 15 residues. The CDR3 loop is CASSLTSGDSYEQYF. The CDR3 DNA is TGTGCCAGCAGCTTAACTAGCGGGGATTCCTACGAGCAGTACTTC.

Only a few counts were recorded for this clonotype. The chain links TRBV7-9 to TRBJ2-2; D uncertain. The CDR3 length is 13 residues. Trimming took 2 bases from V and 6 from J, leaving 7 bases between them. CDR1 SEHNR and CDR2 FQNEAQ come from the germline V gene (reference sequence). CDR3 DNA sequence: TGTGCCAGCAGCTTACCGCAGGCCGGGGAGCTGTTTTTT. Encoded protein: CASSLPQAGELFF.

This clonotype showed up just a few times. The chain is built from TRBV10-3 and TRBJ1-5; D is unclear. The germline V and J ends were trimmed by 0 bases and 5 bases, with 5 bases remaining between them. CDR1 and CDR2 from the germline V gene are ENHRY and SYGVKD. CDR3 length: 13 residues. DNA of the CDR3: TGTGCCATCAGTGAGTCGGCAGATCAGCCCCAGCATTTT. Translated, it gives CAISESADQPQHF.

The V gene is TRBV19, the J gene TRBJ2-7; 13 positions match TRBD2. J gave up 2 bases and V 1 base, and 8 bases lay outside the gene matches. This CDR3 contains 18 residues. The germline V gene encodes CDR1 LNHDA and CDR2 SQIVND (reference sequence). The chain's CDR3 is CASSIAGLAGAGTYEQYF. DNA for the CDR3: TGTGCCAGTAGTATAGCCGGACTAGCGGGAGCGGGGACCTACGAGCAGTACTTC.

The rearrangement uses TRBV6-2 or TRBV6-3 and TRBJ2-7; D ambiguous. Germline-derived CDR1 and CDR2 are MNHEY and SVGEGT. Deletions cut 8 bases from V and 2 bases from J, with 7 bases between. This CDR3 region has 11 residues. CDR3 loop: CASARTYEQYF. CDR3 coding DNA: TGTGCCAGCGCGCGGACCTACGAGCAGTACTTC.

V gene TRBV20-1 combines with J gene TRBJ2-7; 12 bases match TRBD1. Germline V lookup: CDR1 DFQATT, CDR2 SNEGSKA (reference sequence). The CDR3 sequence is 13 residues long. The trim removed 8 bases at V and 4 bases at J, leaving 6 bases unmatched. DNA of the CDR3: TGCAGTCTTCCGGGACAGGGGGCGTACGAGCAGTACTTC. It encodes CSLPGQGAYEQYF.